One sample yielded the 28 T cell receptor beta chains listed below, sequenced in a study of blood T cell repertoires in COVID-19. Data came from immunoSEQ multiplex PCR; TCRdb stores just in-frame clones and leaves some out. The data contain fewer than 150,000 clones, around 83% of them singletons. The sample consisted of PBMCs or T cells enriched from blood (not recorded which). The receptors derive from a man aged 25-45 years who had recovered from COVID-19.

The chain recombines TRBV19 with TRBJ1-3; D uncertain. Per the germline V gene, CDR1 is LNHDA and CDR2 is SQIVND (reference sequence). The length of the CDR3 is 13 residues. The V gene lost 3 bases and the J gene lost 8 bases, with 11 bases spanning the gap. The CDR3 bases are TGTGCCAGTAGTATCGGGCGGGGAGACACCATATATTTT. Amino acid sequence: CASSIGRGDTIYF.

This rearrangement joins TRBV5-1 to TRBJ1-1; D possibly corresponds to TRBD1 (6 bases). The length of the CDR3 is 11 residues. The germline gives CDR1 SGHRS, CDR2 YFSETQ. V was cut by 0 bases and J by 11 bases, with 8 bases left in between. CDR3 DNA sequence: TGCGCCAGCAGCTTGGGGGGGCAGGCTTTCTTT. Protein sequence: CASSLGGQAFF.

The rearrangement joins TRBV6-5 to TRBJ1-2; D call uncertain. The CDR3 extends over 13 amino acids. V dropped 2 bases and J dropped 6 bases, with 10 bases sitting between them. Germline CDR1 MNHEY, CDR2 SVGAGI. Here the CDR3 reads CASSYEGRDGYTF. The CDR3 nucleotides are TGTGCCAGCAGTTACGAGGGTAGAGATGGCTACACCTTC.

The chain has TRBV19 and TRBJ1-1, with 9 bases matching TRBD1. The CDR3 totals 17 residues. The V gene end was trimmed by 5 bases and the J gene end by 0 bases; junction bases not matched to a gene: 10. Germline assignment: CDR1 LNHDA and CDR2 SQIVND (reference sequence). The CDR3 loop reads CASSLDRGVSLNTEAFF. CDR3 sequence (DNA): TGTGCCAGTAGTCTTGACAGGGGGGTTAGCTTGAACACTGAAGCTTTCTTT. Filled out from reference TRBV19 and TRBJ1-1, the complete variable domain reads DGGITQSPKYLFRKEGQNVTLSCEQNLNHDAMYWYRQDPGQGLRLIYYSQIVNDFQKGDIAEGYSVSREKKESFPLTVTSAQKNPTAFYLCASSLDRGVSLNTEAFFGQGTRLTVV.

This chain joins TRBV7-9 and TRBJ1-6; 8 nucleotides agree with TRBD1. Germline V CDR1 and CDR2: SEHNR, FQNEAQ (reference sequence). The CDR3 covers 14 residues. J gave up 5 bases and V 5 bases, and 2 bases lay outside the gene matches. The CDR3 DNA sequence: TGTGCCAGCAGCCAGGGACAGGATAATTCACCCCTCCACTTT. Translating it yields CASSQGQDNSPLHF.

The CDR3 region is CASSRTSGSPGELFF. In nucleotides, the CDR3 is TGCGCCAGCAGCCGGACTAGCGGGAGCCCCGGGGAGCTGTTTTTT. The chain links TRBV10-2 to TRBJ2-2; 13 nucleotides align to TRBD2. Germline CDR1 WSHSY, CDR2 SAAADI. Trimming took 6 bases from V and 6 from J; bases not matched to a gene: 4. The CDR3 is 15 residues long.

This clone is a singleton in its sample. The V call is TRBV6-5, the J call TRBJ1-2; 8 positions agree with TRBD1. Germline CDR1 MNHEY, CDR2 SVGAGI. V shed 6 bases and J 3 bases; nucleotides not matched to a gene: 6. CDR3 length: 14 residues. For the CDR3, the DNA is TGTGCCAGCAGGACAGGGGACTCTCACTATGGCTACACCTTC. The encoded protein is CASRTGDSHYGYTF.

The chain joins TRBV3-1 (or the pseudogene TRBV3-2) to TRBJ2-1, with D perhaps TRBD2 (7 bases). Between the trimmed V and J ends, which lost 5 bases and 3 bases, there was a span of 17 bases. CDR1 LGHDT and CDR2 YNNKEL come from the germline V gene (reference sequence). This CDR3 is 16 amino acids long. The CDR3 nucleotides read TGTGCCAGCAGCTTTCTATCGGGGGGCCGCTACAATGAGCAGTTCTTC. It yields the protein CASSFLSGGRYNEQFF.

The rearrangement links TRBV2 to TRBJ2-5, with D unresolved. Trimming removed 4 bases from V and 2 bases from J, with 5 bases in between. CDR3 size: 12 residues. Germline V gives CDR1 SNHLY, CDR2 FYNNEI. In DNA form, the CDR3 reads TGTGCCAGCAGTGTCAGTCAAGAGACCCAGTACTTC. Translated, it gives CASSVSQETQYF.

The chain combines TRBV5-1 with TRBJ1-1; a possible D gene is TRBD1 (6 bases). The CDR3 is 16 amino acids. Per the germline V gene, CDR1 is SGHRS and CDR2 is YFSETQ. Trimming removed 4 bases from V and 1 base from J, with 17 bases in between. The CDR3 sequence is CASSPIPQGSNTEAFF. The DNA of the CDR3 is TGCGCCAGCAGCCCAATACCACAGGGATCGAACACTGAAGCTTTCTTT.

The V call is TRBV6-4, the J call TRBJ2-1, with D tentatively TRBD2 (6 bases). The germline gives CDR1 MRHNA, CDR2 SNTAGT. The CDR3 has 13 residues. Deletions cut 3 bases from V and 6 bases from J, with 9 bases between. DNA for the CDR3: TGTGCCAGCAGTGATTCCGGGAGCAATGAGCAGTTCTTC. It specifies CASSDSGSNEQFF.

This clone came up a few times. The CDR3 bases are TGTGCCAGCTCCAGGGGATCCTCCTACGAGCAGTACTTC. This sequence encodes CASSRGSSYEQYF. This chain links TRBV5-4 with TRBJ2-7; weak D call: TRBD1 (6 bases). CDR1 and CDR2 from the germline V gene are SGHNT and YYREEE (reference sequence). The CDR3 loop spans 13 amino acids. V dropped 7 bases and J dropped 0 bases, with 11 bases sitting between them.

The rearrangement joins TRBV19 to TRBJ1-5; 8 nucleotides agree with TRBD1. Germline CDR1 is LNHDA and CDR2 is SQIVND (reference sequence). V lost 7 bases, J lost 2 bases, and 7 bases stayed unmatched. The CDR3 loop spans 15 amino acids. In DNA form, the CDR3 reads TGTGCCAGTACCCTCACGACAGGGGGCAATCAGCCCCAGCATTTT. Translating gives CASTLTTGGNQPQHF.

This clone was observed many times. The chain links TRBV19 to TRBJ2-5, with D unclear. Germline V gene lookup returns CDR1 LNHDA and CDR2 SQIVND (reference sequence). The CDR3 is 13 residues long. Deletions cut 0 bases from V and 1 base from J, with 3 bases between. The CDR3 nucleotides are TGTGCCAGTAGTATAGACTTCCAAGAGACCCAGTACTTC. Translated, it gives CASSIDFQETQYF.

The chain recombines TRBV3-1 (or the pseudogene TRBV3-2) with TRBJ2-6; 8 bases match TRBD2. The CDR3 covers 17 residues. Per germline, CDR1 LGHDT and CDR2 YNNKEL (reference sequence). V shed 3 bases and J 0 bases; nucleotides not matched to a gene: 4. The CDR3 DNA reads as TGTGCCAGCAGCCACCGCGGGGGGACCTCTGGGGCCAACGTCCTGACTTTC. Translation: CASSHRGGTSGANVLTF.

The CDR3 protein is CASSPRRDSFYEQYF. The CDR3 DNA follows: TGTGCCAGTAGTCCCCGGCGGGACAGCTTCTACGAGCAGTACTTC. V is TRBV19 and J is TRBJ2-7; D possibly corresponds to TRBD1 (7 bases). Germline CDR1 LNHDA, CDR2 SQIVND (reference sequence). Trimming removed 5 bases from V and 3 bases from J, with 17 bases in between. The CDR3 covers 15 residues.

The genes are TRBV12-2 and TRBJ2-2; the table's D call, TRBD1, has no DNA check behind it. TRBV12-2 is a recognized pseudogene. CDR3 length equals 23 residues. CDR3 amino acids: CASRLVSLDRDRGLLGNTGELFF. The CDR3 region has the DNA TGTGCAAGTCGCTTAGTATCCCTCGACCGGGACAGGGGGCTTTTGGGGAACACCGGGGAGCTGTTTTTT.

The chain couples TRBV28 to TRBJ1-1; D is possibly TRBD1 (6 bases). The CDR3 covers 15 residues. Germline V gene data show CDR1 as MDHEN and CDR2 as SYDVKM. Trimming left V 2 bases short and J 1 base short, with 11 bases between. The CDR3 loop is CASSLEGVGNTEAFF. CDR3 in DNA: TGTGCCAGCAGTTTAGAGGGGGTAGGGAACACTGAAGCTTTCTTT.

This clone occurred once. The chain recombines TRBV19 with TRBJ1-1; 9 bases fit TRBD1. The germline CDR1 and CDR2 sequences are LNHDA and SQIVND (reference sequence). The CDR3 is 14 amino acids. Trimming at V came to 5 bases and at J to 11 bases, leaving 12 bases not matched to a gene. CDR3 nucleotide sequence: TGTGCCAGTAGTGGTTCCACAGGGGGCTGGGGGGCTTTCTTT. Amino acid sequence: CASSGSTGGWGAFF.

This chain joins TRBV12-3 or TRBV12-4 and TRBJ2-1, with D possibly matching TRBD2 (7 bases). This CDR3 contains 13 residues. The ends were cut back, 8 bases at V and 8 bases at J, with 16 bases in the middle. This chain's CDR3 is CASGGALFDEQFF. The CDR3 DNA is TGTGCCAGCGGGGGGGCCTTATTCGATGAGCAGTTCTTC.

The V call is TRBV11-2, the J call TRBJ2-1; TRBD1 might be the D (6 bases). The V gene lost 4 bases and the J gene lost 6 bases, with 19 bases spanning the gap. Germline CDR1 reads SGHAT; CDR2 reads FQNNGV. This CDR3 is built from 16 residues. In nucleotides, the CDR3 is TGTGCCAGCAGCTGGGGGCGAGGGTTCGACAGCAATGAGCAGTTCTTC. This gives the protein CASSWGRGFDSNEQFF.

This clone has at least ten counts. This rearrangement joins TRBV18 to TRBJ2-7; tentative D call: TRBD1 (6 bases). The CDR3 sequence is 14 residues long. CDR1 is KGHSH and CDR2 is LQKENI in the germline V gene. The V end lost 4 bases, the J end lost 0 bases, and 10 bases lay between the germline ends. The CDR3 DNA reads TGTGCCAGCTCACAATCGACAGGCTCCTACGAGCAGTACGTC. Translating it yields CASSQSTGSYEQYV.

The chain employs TRBV6-1 and TRBJ1-1; 10 nucleotides agree with TRBD1. The CDR3 spans 17 residues. V gave up 3 bases and J gave up 1 base; unmatched junction bases: 8. Germline-derived CDR1 and CDR2 are MNHNS and SASEGT. This chain's CDR3 is CASSEAGTGAWNTEAFF. In nucleotides, the CDR3 is TGTGCCAGCAGTGAGGCGGGGACAGGGGCTTGGAACACTGAAGCTTTCTTT.

This clone appeared a few times. The chain carries TRBV6-2 or TRBV6-3 and TRBJ2-2; 9 bases align to TRBD2. The germline V gene has CDR1 MNHEY and CDR2 SVGEGT. Losses at the gene ends were 4 bases for V and 4 bases for J; bases not matched to a gene: 10. This CDR3 has 17 residues. In nucleotides, the CDR3 is TGTGCCAGCAGTTCCACCGGGACTAGCTGGGGCACCGGGGAGCTGTTTTTT. It translates to CASSSTGTSWGTGELFF.

This rearrangement joins TRBV5-1 to TRBJ1-3; D is possibly TRBD1 (6 bases). V lost 0 bases to trimming and J lost 2 bases, with 9 bases between them. CDR3 length: 15 residues. The germline gives CDR1 SGHRS, CDR2 YFSETQ. CDR3 nucleotide sequence: TGCGCCAGCAGCTTGGATAACAGGGCTGGAAACACCATATATTTT. It yields the protein CASSLDNRAGNTIYF.

This chain joins TRBV4-1 and TRBJ1-3; 8 bases line up with TRBD1. Trimming cost V 4 bases and J 0 bases; bases outside gene matches: 5. The germline gives CDR1 MGHRA, CDR2 YSYEKL. The CDR3 covers 16 residues. The CDR3 protein is CASSLGQGRSGNTIYF. CDR3 coding DNA: TGCGCCAGCAGCCTAGGACAGGGCCGCTCTGGAAACACCATATATTTT.

The rearrangement uses TRBV5-1 and TRBJ2-3; 10 bases agree with TRBD2. V lost 0 bases to trimming and J lost 3 bases; unmatched junction nucleotides: 7. Germline V CDR1 and CDR2: SGHRS, YFSETQ. The CDR3 totals 17 residues. For the CDR3, the DNA is TGCGCCAGCAGCTTGGGAGGTAGCGGGAGGATTACAGATACGCAGTATTTT. Translated, it gives CASSLGGSGRITDTQYF. Complete variable domain (other parts from reference TRBV5-1 and TRBJ2-3): KAGVTQTPRYLIKTRGQQVTLSCSPISGHRSVSWYQQTPGQGLQFLFEYFSETQRNKGNFPGRFSGRQFSNSRSEMNVSTLELGDSALYLCASSLGGSGRITDTQYFGPGTRLTVL.

V is TRBV19 and J is TRBJ2-1; no firm D call. Germline CDR1 is LNHDA and CDR2 is SQIVND (reference sequence). The CDR3 is 14 residues long. V was cut by 6 bases and J by 1 base, with 10 bases left in between. This chain's CDR3 is CASRDPGSYNEQFF. The CDR3 nucleotides are TGTGCCAGTAGGGATCCGGGTTCCTACAATGAGCAGTTCTTC.